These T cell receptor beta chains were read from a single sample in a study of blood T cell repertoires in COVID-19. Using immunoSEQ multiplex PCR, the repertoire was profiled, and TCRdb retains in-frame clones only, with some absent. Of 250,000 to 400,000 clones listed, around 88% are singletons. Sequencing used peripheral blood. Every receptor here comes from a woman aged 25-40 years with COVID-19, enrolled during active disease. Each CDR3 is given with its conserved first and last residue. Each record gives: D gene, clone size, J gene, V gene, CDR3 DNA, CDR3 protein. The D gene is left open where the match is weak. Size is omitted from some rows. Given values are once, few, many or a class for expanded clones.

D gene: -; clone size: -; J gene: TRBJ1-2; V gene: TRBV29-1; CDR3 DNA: TGCAGCGTTAACAGTGTCGACGACTATGGCTACACCTTC; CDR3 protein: CSVNSVDDYGYTF
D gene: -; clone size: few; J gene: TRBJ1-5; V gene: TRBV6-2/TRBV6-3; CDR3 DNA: TGTGCCAGCAGTAAAGGGACACGAAATAGCAATCAGCCCCAGCATTTT; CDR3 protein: CASSKGTRNSNQPQHF
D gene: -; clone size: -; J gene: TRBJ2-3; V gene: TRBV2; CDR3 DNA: TGTGCCAGCCCCAGGGGCTCCCCCCCAGATACGCAGTATTTT; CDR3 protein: CASPRGSPPDTQYF
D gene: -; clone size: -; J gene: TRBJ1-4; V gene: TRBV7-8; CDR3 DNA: TGTGCCAGCAGCCTCTATGTGTTCGAAAAACTGTTTTTT; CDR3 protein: CASSLYVFEKLFF
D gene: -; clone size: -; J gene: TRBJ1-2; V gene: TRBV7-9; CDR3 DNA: TGTGCCAGCAGCTTGCCCGACGGACTTTTAGGCTACACCTTC; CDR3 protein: CASSLPDGLLGYTF
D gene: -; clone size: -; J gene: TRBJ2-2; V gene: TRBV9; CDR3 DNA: TGTGCCAGCAGCGTAGCCGAGGGGGAGCTGTTTTTT; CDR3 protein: CASSVAEGELFF
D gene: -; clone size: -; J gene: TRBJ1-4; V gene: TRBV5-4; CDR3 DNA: TGTGCCAGCAGCTTGTTCCTTAATGAAAAACTGTTTTTT; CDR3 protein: CASSLFLNEKLFF
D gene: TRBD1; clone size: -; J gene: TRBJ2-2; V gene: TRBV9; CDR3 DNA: TGTGCCAGCAGCCCAGGGACAGGGGGCAACACCGGGGAGCTGTTTTTT; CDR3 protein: CASSPGTGGNTGELFF
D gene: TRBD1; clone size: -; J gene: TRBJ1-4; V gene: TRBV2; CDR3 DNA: TGTGCCCACGAGAGACAGGGGACGGGTGAAAAACTGTTTTTT; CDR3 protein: CAHERQGTGEKLFF
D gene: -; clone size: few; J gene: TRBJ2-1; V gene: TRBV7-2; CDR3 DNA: TGTGCCAGCAGCAGTAGAAATCGTGGCAATGAGCAGTTCTTC; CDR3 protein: CASSSRNRGNEQFF
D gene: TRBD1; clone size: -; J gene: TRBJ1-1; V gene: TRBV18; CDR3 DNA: TGTGCCAGCTCACCACGGGACAGGGTAGGCAGAGGCACTGAAGCTTTCTTT; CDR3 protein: CASSPRDRVGRGTEAFF
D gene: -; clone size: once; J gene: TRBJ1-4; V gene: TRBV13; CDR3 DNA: TGTGCCAGCAGCTCCCAGGGGAATAATGAAAAACTGTTTTTT; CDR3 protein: CASSSQGNNEKLFF
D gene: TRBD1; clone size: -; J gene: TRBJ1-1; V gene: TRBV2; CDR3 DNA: TGTGCCAGCAGTTATCCGGACAGGGGGGTCAACACTGAAGCTTTCTTT; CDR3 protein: CASSYPDRGVNTEAFF
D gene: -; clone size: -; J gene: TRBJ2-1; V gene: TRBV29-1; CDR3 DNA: TGCAGCGTTGAAGAAAGAGGGAGGTGGTCCTACAATGAGCAGTTCTTC; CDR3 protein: CSVEERGRWSYNEQFF
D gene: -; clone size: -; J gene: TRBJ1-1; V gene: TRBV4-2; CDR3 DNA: TGTGCCAGCAGCCAAGATCCCGGGAATGAGGCTTTCTTT; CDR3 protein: CASSQDPGNEAFF
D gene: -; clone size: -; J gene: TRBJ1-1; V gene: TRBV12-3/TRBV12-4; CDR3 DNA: TGTGCCAGCAGTGCAGGGATGAACACTGAAGCTTTCTTT; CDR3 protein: CASSAGMNTEAFF
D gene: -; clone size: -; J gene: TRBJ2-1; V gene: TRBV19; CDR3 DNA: TGTGCCAGTAATCGAGCCCGGGCCTTAGGGGGCAATGAGCAGTTCTTC; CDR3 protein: CASNRARALGGNEQFF
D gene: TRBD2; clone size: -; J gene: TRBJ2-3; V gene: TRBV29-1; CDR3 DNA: TGCAGCGTTGATTCCAGCGGGGTTAGGGATTTT; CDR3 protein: CSVDSSGVRDF
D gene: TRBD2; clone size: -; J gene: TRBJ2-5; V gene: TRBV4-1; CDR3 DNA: TGCGCCAGCAGCCAAGAGGGGGTAGCGGGGGGGCCTGAGACCCAGTACTTC; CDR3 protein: CASSQEGVAGGPETQYF
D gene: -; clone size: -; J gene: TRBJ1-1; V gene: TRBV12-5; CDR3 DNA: TGTGCTAGTGGTTCTAGAGGACTTGAAGCTTTCTTT; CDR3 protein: CASGSRGLEAFF
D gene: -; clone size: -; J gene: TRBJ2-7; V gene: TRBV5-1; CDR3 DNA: TGCGCCAGCAGCTTGGAGGGGGTAGGGGACGAGCAGTACTTC; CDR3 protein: CASSLEGVGDEQYF
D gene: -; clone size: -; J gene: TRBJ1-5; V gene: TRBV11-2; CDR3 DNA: TGTGCCAGCAGCCCCAATTCGGGGCAGCCCCAGCATTTT; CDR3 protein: CASSPNSGQPQHF
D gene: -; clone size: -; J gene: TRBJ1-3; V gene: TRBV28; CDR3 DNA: TGTGCCAGCAGCCCGTCCAGCTCTGGAAACACCATATATTTT; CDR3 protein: CASSPSSSGNTIYF
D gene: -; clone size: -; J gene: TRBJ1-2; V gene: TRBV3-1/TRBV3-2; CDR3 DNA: TGTGCCAGCAGCCATGAGGTTGGCTACACCTTC; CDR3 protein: CASSHEVGYTF
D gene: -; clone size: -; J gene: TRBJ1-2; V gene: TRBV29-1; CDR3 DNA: TGCAGCGTTGAGGGGGGGCTGGGCAGTGGCTACACCTTC; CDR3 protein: CSVEGGLGSGYTF
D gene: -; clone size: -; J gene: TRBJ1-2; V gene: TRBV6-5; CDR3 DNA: TGTGCCAGCAGCGACAGTTACTATGGCTACACCTTC; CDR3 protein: CASSDSYYGYTF
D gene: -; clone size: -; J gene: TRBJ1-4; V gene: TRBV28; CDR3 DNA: TGTGCCAGCAGTTTATTGGGGGCCCCAACTAATGAAAAACTGTTTTTT; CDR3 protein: CASSLLGAPTNEKLFF
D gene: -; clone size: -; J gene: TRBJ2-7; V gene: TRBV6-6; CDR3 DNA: TGTGCCAGCAGCCCCGCGGGGTCCCACGAGCAGTACTTC; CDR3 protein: CASSPAGSHEQYF
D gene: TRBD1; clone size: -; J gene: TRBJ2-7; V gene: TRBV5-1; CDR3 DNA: TGCGCCAGCAGCCCTTGGACAGGGGGCTCCTACGAGCAGTACTTC; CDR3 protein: CASSPWTGGSYEQYF
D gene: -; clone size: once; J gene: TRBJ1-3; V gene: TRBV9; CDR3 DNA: TGTGCCAGCAGCGTTCAGGGGAGAGGAAACACCATATATTTT; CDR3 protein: CASSVQGRGNTIYF
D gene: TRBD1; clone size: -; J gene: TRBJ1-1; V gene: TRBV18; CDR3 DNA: TGTGCCAGCTCAACTGACAGGGAAATGAGATCTGAAGCTTTCTTT; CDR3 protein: CASSTDREMRSEAFF
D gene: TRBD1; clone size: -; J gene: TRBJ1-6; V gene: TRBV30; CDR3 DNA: TGTGCCTGGGCGACCCTGGGACAGCGGCCCCTCCACTTT; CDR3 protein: CAWATLGQRPLHF
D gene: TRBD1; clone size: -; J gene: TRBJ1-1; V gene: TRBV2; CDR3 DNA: TGTGCCAGCAGTGACACAGGGGCCCTCTTGGAAGCTTTCTTT; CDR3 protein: CASSDTGALLEAFF
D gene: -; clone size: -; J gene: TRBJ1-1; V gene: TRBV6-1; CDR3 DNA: TGTGCCAGCAGTGAGAGTGCCCTCGGGGGCACTGAAGCTTTCTTT; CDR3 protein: CASSESALGGTEAFF
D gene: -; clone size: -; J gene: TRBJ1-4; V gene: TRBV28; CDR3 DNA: TGTGCCAGCAGTATCGGGCGAGGGAAACTGTTTTTT; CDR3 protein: CASSIGRGKLFF
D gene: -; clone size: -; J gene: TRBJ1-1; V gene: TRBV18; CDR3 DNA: TGTGCCAGCTCACCCTCGCCACAGGGTGAAGCTTTCTTT; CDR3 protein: CASSPSPQGEAFF
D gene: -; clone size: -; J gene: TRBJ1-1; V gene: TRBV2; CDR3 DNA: TGTGCCAGCAGATTAACAGGGAGAACTGAAGCTTTCTTT; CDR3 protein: CASRLTGRTEAFF
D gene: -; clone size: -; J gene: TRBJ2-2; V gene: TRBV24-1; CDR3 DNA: TGTGCCACCAGTGATTTGCCAACCGGGGAGCTGTTTTTT; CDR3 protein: CATSDLPTGELFF
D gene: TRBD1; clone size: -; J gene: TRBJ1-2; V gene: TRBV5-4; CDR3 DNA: TGTGCCAGCAGCCTAACCTTGGGACAGAATGATGGCTACACCTTC; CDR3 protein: CASSLTLGQNDGYTF
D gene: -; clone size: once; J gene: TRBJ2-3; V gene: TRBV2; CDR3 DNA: TGTGCCAGCAAAGAGCTGGTAGCGGCGGGGTTGCAGTATTTT; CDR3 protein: CASKELVAAGLQYF
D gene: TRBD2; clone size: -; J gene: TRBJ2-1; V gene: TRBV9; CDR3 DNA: TGTGCCAGCAGCGTTAGCGGGGGCCCTATGAGCTCCTACAATGAGCAGTTCTTC; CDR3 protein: CASSVSGGPMSSYNEQFF
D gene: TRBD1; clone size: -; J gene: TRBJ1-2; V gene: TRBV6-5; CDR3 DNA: TGTGCCAGCAGCCCAACAGGGGGGTGGAATGGCTACACCTTC; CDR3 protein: CASSPTGGWNGYTF
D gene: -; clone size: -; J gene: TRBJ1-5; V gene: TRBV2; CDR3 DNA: TGTGCCAGCAGTGACATTGGATCTTGGGGGGGTATGGGTCAGCCCCAGCATTTT; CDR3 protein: CASSDIGSWGGMGQPQHF
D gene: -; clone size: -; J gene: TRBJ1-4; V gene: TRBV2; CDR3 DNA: TGTGCCAGCAGTAGACAGTTTAATGAAAAACTGTTTTTT; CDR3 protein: CASSRQFNEKLFF
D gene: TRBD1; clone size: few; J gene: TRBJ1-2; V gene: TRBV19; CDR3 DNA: TGTGCCAGTAGCCAGGGGGGCTATGGCTACACCTTC; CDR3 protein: CASSQGGYGYTF